One sample yielded the 22 T cell receptor beta chains listed below, sequenced in a study of T cells in Graves' hyperthyroidism and ophthalmopathy. Amplification targeted TCR beta CDR3 regions from RNA transcripts. RT-PCR in the first round (using the HTBI primer set) targeted the TCR CDR3. TCRdb ran MiXCR on the multiplex PCR reads and lists one entry per CDR3 protein. The sample records more than 550,000 distinct CDR3 sequences, 17% being singletons. Sequencing was performed on blood. The receptors were gathered from a man aged 50 to 59 with Graves' hyperthyroidism.

This clonotype was recorded at least ten times. V usage is TRBV7-8 and J usage is TRBJ2-3, with D perhaps given as TRBD1 or TRBD2 (5 bases each). V was shortened by 1 base and J by 3 bases, with 8 bases between the two germline ends. CDR3 size: 14 residues. Germline CDR1 is SGHVS and CDR2 is FQNEAQ. The CDR3 here is CASSLGGETDTQYF. The CDR3 nucleotides read TGTGCCAGCAGCTTAGGAGGGGAGACAGATACGCAGTATTTT.

The rearrangement joins TRBV20-1 to TRBJ2-1, with 7 bases matching TRBD2. Germline V gene lookup returns CDR1 DFQATT and CDR2 SNEGSKA (reference sequence). The ends lost 0 bases at V and 8 bases at J; junction bases unmatched: 10. CDR3 size: 15 residues. The CDR3 here is CSARDPGGSGDEQFF. Here the CDR3 DNA reads TGCAGTGCTAGAGATCCTGGCGGGAGTGGGGATGAGCAGTTCTTC.

Many counts were recorded for this clonotype. CDR3 sequence reads: CAISELKGQANEQYF. The CDR3, as DNA: TGTGCCATCAGTGAGCTAAAAGGACAGGCTAACGAGCAGTACTTC. The rearrangement links TRBV10-3 to TRBJ2-7, with TRBD1 identical over 7 bases. The J segment lost 5 bases and the V segment lost 2 bases, leaving 9 bases of the junction unmatched. CDR3 length equals 15 residues. Germline assignment: CDR1 ENHRY and CDR2 SYGVKD.

This clonotype was found many times. The V call is TRBV18, the J call TRBJ2-1; D remains unclear. The V end was cut by 0 bases, the J end by 9 bases, with 15 bases between. The CDR3 covers 15 residues. Germline CDR1 reads KGHSH; CDR2 reads LQKENI. For the CDR3, the DNA is TGTGCCAGCTCACCACCCTCGAAACACCGCGGTGAGCAGTTCTTC. Amino acids: CASSPPSKHRGEQFF. Supplemented by reference TRBV18 and TRBJ2-1, the full variable domain reads NAGVMQNPRHLVRRRGQEARLRCSPMKGHSHVYWYRQLPEEGLKFMVYLQKENIIDESGMPKERFSAEFPKEGPSILRIQQVVRGDSAAYFCASSPPSKHRGEQFFGPGTRLTVL.

This clonotype showed up many times. The rearrangement links TRBV24-1 to TRBJ2-7, with D uncertain. The CDR3 contains 14 residues. Looked up from germline, CDR1 is KGHDR and CDR2 is SFDVKD. V was cut by 4 bases and J by 0 bases, with 9 bases left in between. CDR3 DNA sequence: TGTGCCACCAGTGAGGGCAGACACTCCTACGAGCAGTACTTC. Amino acids: CATSEGRHSYEQYF.

This clonotype has just a few counts. V usage is TRBV28 and J usage is TRBJ1-5; no definite D call. Germline assignment: CDR1 MDHEN and CDR2 SYDVKM. The germline V and J ends were trimmed by 2 bases and 6 bases, with 5 bases remaining between them. The CDR3 totals 12 residues. Here the CDR3 reads CASSLISQPQHF. The CDR3 DNA reads as TGTGCCAGCAGTTTAATTAGTCAGCCCCAGCATTTT.

V and J are TRBV9 and TRBJ1-5; possible D gene TRBD1, 6 bases. Trimming removed 0 bases from V and 4 bases from J, with 11 bases in between. Germline V lookup: CDR1 SGDLS, CDR2 YYNGEE. This CDR3 is built from 15 residues. The CDR3 sequence is CASSVGGGGNQPQHF. For the CDR3, the DNA is TGTGCCAGCAGCGTAGGAGGGGGGGGGAATCAGCCCCAGCATTTT.

This clonotype has ten or more counts. The rearrangement joins TRBV12-3 or TRBV12-4 to TRBJ2-3; TRBD2 matches 12 bases. The CDR3 runs 15 residues. V lost 6 bases, J lost 4 bases, and 5 bases stayed unmatched. DNA of the CDR3: TGTGCCAGCAGACCGACTAGCGGGAGTGCAGATACGCAGTATTTT. This gives the protein CASRPTSGSADTQYF.

This clonotype was seen at least ten times. The rearrangement uses TRBV30 and TRBJ2-4; 8 positions match TRBD2. CDR1 is GTSNPN, CDR2 SVGIG, per germline (reference sequence). Trimming removed 2 bases from V and 8 bases from J; junction bases left unmatched: 5. CDR3 size: 13 residues. Here the CDR3 reads CAWSPGGIDIQYF. The CDR3 region has the DNA TGTGCCTGGAGTCCGGGAGGGATTGACATTCAGTACTTC. The full variable domain, in which reference TRBV30 and TRBJ2-4 provide the parts outside the CDR3, is SQTIHQWPATLVQPVGSPLSLECTVEGTSNPNLYWYRQAAGRGLQLLFYSVGIGQISSEVPQNLSASRPQDRQFILSSKKLLLSDSGFYLCAWSPGGIDIQYFGAGTRLSVL.

This clonotype was recorded at least ten times. The chain carries TRBV2 and TRBJ1-4, with D uncertain. Trimming shortened V by 2 bases and J by 6 bases, and 13 bases separated the two germline ends. Per the germline V gene, CDR1 is SNHLY and CDR2 is FYNNEI. The length of the CDR3 is 15 residues. As DNA, the CDR3 is TGTGCCAGCAGTGAAATTCGAGGTATCCATGAAAAACTGTTTTTT. As protein: CASSEIRGIHEKLFF.

Comments on this clonotype: A read error is possible here, since a much larger clone lies one base away. The chain joins TRBV7-9 to TRBJ2-3; 9 bases are shared with TRBD2. With V trimmed by 4 bases and J by 4 bases, 21 bases remained unmatched. CDR3 size: 20 residues. Germline CDR1 SEHNR, CDR2 FQNEAQ (reference sequence). CDR3 amino acids: CASSSVAGAPGGGRADTQYF. CDR3 nucleotides: TGTGCCAGCAGCTCGGTAGCGGGAGCGCCCGGAGGGGGAAGAGCAGATACGCAGTATTTT.

This clonotype was recorded at least ten times. The chain carries TRBV27 and TRBJ2-1; D gene ambiguous. CDR1 MNHEY and CDR2 SMNVEV come from the germline V gene (reference sequence). Trimming removed 4 bases from V and 9 bases from J, with 10 bases in between. The CDR3 covers 12 residues. The CDR3 DNA reads TGTGCCAGCAGTTGGAGAGCCGGTGAGCAGTTCTTC. Its translation: CASSWRAGEQFF.

There are a few counts of this clonotype. The genes are TRBV30 and TRBJ2-3; no reliable D call. CDR3 length: 13 residues. Germline assignment: CDR1 GTSNPN and CDR2 SVGIG (reference sequence). V dropped 0 bases and J dropped 2 bases, with 6 bases sitting between them. This CDR3 reads CAWSVIFTDTQYF. CDR3 in DNA: TGTGCCTGGAGTGTAATCTTCACAGATACGCAGTATTTT.

This clonotype has ten or more counts. The chain employs TRBV28 and TRBJ2-2, with 11 bases lining up with TRBD2. CDR1 is MDHEN and CDR2 is SYDVKM in the germline V gene. After removal of 7 bases from V and 2 bases from J, the junction contained 6 bases not matched to a gene. The CDR3 loop spans 16 amino acids. As DNA, the CDR3 is TGTGCCAGCACCTCCGGGACTAGCGGTAACACCGGGGAGCTGTTTTTT. Translation gives CASTSGTSGNTGELFF.

This clonotype was seen only a few times. J is TRBJ1-5 and V is TRBV19; D call uncertain. The CDR3 consists of 16 residues. Germline V gives CDR1 LNHDA, CDR2 SQIVND (reference sequence). Deletions cut 4 bases from V and 0 bases from J, with 13 bases between. CDR3 region: CASSTLLTSSNQPQHF. The CDR3 DNA reads TGTGCCAGTAGTACCCTTTTAACAAGTAGCAATCAGCCCCAGCATTTT.

This clonotype has more than one count but fewer than ten. V and J are TRBV19 and TRBJ2-3, with D possibly TRBD2 on 5 matching bases. Looked up from germline, CDR1 is LNHDA and CDR2 is SQIVND (reference sequence). CDR3 length: 13 residues. V was shortened by 3 bases and J by 4 bases, with 8 bases between the two germline ends. The CDR3 sequence is CASSMVGADTQYF. CDR3 bases: TGTGCCAGTAGTATGGTGGGAGCAGATACGCAGTATTTT.

This clonotype turned up a few times. The chain couples TRBV7-6 to TRBJ2-7, with D perhaps matching TRBD2 (5 bases). The CDR3 is 14 residues long. The germline gives CDR1 SGHVS, CDR2 FNYEAQ. The V gene lost 2 bases and the J gene lost 6 bases, with 14 bases spanning the gap. The CDR3 spells CASSLRNRGSEQYF. The CDR3 nucleotides read TGTGCCAGCAGCTTAAGGAATCGGGGAAGCGAGCAGTACTTC.

This clonotype was seen at least ten times. The chain links TRBV11-2 to TRBJ2-1; 9 nucleotides align to TRBD1. The CDR3 has 15 amino acids. The germline CDR1 and CDR2 sequences are SGHAT and FQNNGV. Unmatched junction bases numbered 12, after V lost 5 bases and J lost 10 bases. CDR3 region: CASSPVGQGFREQFF. DNA of the CDR3: TGTGCCAGCAGCCCAGTGGGACAGGGCTTTCGGGAGCAGTTCTTC.

The rearrangement links TRBV7-6 to TRBJ1-1, with 7 bases fitting TRBD1. The CDR3 totals 15 residues. Looked up from germline, CDR1 is SGHVS and CDR2 is FNYEAQ. Trimming at V came to 4 bases and at J to 6 bases, leaving 11 bases not matched to a gene. The CDR3 protein is CASSSSQGVLSEAFF. The CDR3 DNA follows: TGTGCCAGCAGCTCATCCCAGGGGGTACTTTCTGAAGCTTTCTTT.

The chain has TRBV10-3 and TRBJ1-5; possible D gene TRBD1, 5 bases. The CDR3 runs 14 residues. V gave up 2 bases and J gave up 7 bases, with 12 bases separating them. Looked up from germline, CDR1 is ENHRY and CDR2 is SYGVKD. The CDR3 region is CAISEDGGGQPQHF. The DNA for the CDR3 is TGTGCCATCAGTGAGGATGGGGGAGGCCAGCCCCAGCATTTT.

A few counts support this clonotype. This rearrangement joins TRBV20-1 to TRBJ2-7; D is possibly TRBD2 (6 bases). Trimming removed 2 bases from V and 1 base from J, with 9 bases in between. The V gene's germline CDR1 is DFQATT and CDR2 SNEGSKA (reference sequence). The CDR3 is 13 amino acids. CDR3 sequence (DNA): TGCAGTGCTAGACCCCGGGAGTCCTACGAGCAGTACTTC. This encodes CSARPRESYEQYF.

This clonotype was recorded many times. The chain couples TRBV19 to TRBJ1-6; 7 nucleotides match TRBD1. The CDR3 extends over 16 amino acids. Germline loops: CDR1 LNHDA, CDR2 SQIVND (reference sequence). V lost 10 bases to trimming and J lost 8 bases; unmatched junction nucleotides: 17. CDR3 sequence (DNA): TGTGCCACCGGGAGATTTGCAGGGGGTAAGGATTCACCCCTCCACTTT. Translated: CATGRFAGGKDSPLHF.